The rows below give T cell receptor beta chains drawn from one sample of a study of T cell responses to AZD1222 COVID-19 vaccine. TCRdb's copy holds only in-frame clones and misses some; the assay was immunoSEQ multiplex PCR. The sample records 120,000 or so clones, 80% to 95% being singletons. The sequencing used peripheral blood, collected on day 0 of AZD1222 vaccination. These receptor sequences come from an adult in good health. Each CDR3 is given with its conserved first and last residue. Each record gives: clone size, J gene, V gene, D gene, CDR3 protein, CDR3 DNA. The D gene is left open where the match is weak. Size values are once, few and many counts, or a class for expanded clones, and some rows have none.

. TRBJ2-7 TRBV9 . CASSVDGGTEQYF TGTGCCAGCAGCGTAGATGGAGGTACCGAGCAGTACTTC
once TRBJ2-7 TRBV5-1 . CASSYNPDRMAYEQYF TGCGCCAGCAGTTACAACCCGGACAGAATGGCCTACGAGCAGTACTTC
few TRBJ2-7 TRBV6-2/TRBV6-3 TRBD1 CASSEPGQGYEQYF TGTGCCAGCAGCGAACCGGGACAGGGGTACGAGCAGTACTTC
. TRBJ2-1 TRBV3-1/TRBV3-2 . CASSPDSGLKFF TGTGCCAGCAGCCCAGATTCGGGGCTCAAGTTCTTC
. TRBJ2-5 TRBV14 . CASSQAQGFQETQYF TGTGCCAGCAGCCAAGCCCAGGGTTTTCAAGAGACCCAGTACTTC
. TRBJ2-1 TRBV28 TRBD2 CASSLRGGSTNEQFF TGTGCCAGCAGTTTACGAGGCGGGAGTACAAATGAGCAGTTCTTC
. TRBJ2-2 TRBV6-2/TRBV6-3 . CASSLDTGELFF TGTGCCAGCAGCCTTGACACCGGGGAGCTGTTTTTT
. TRBJ2-6 TRBV5-5 . CASSFWREVSGANVLTF TGTGCCAGCAGCTTTTGGCGGGAAGTGTCTGGGGCCAACGTCCTGACTTTC
. TRBJ2-5 TRBV7-2 . CASSLGGAQETQYF TGTGCCAGCAGCTTAGGAGGCGCGCAAGAGACCCAGTACTTC
once TRBJ1-5 TRBV11-2 . CASSSDRNQPQHF TGTGCCAGCAGCTCAGACAGGAATCAGCCCCAGCATTTT
. TRBJ1-2 TRBV2 . CASSVAPYGYTF TGTGCCAGCAGTGTTGCCCCCTATGGCTACACCTTC
. TRBJ1-5 TRBV2 TRBD1 CACNRGEGGNQPQHF TGTGCCTGCAACAGGGGGGAAGGTGGCAATCAGCCCCAGCATTTT
. TRBJ1-2 TRBV2 . CASSETGYGYTF TGTGCCAGCAGTGAGACTGGCTATGGCTACACCTTC
. TRBJ2-2 TRBV5-1 TRBD1 CASSLAAGQGSTGELFF TGCGCCAGCAGCTTGGCAGCTGGACAGGGGAGCACCGGGGAGCTGTTTTTT
. TRBJ2-7 TRBV11-2 . CASSFGPETYEQYF TGTGCCAGCAGCTTTGGGCCCGAGACCTACGAGCAGTACTTC
. TRBJ1-2 TRBV27 . CASSLEGSYGYTF TGTGCCAGCAGTTTAGAAGGGAGCTATGGCTACACCTTC
. TRBJ2-1 TRBV15 . CATSRPPGEGRFF TGTGCCACCAGCAGACCACCCGGCGAGGGTCGATTCTTC
. TRBJ2-5 TRBV10-3 TRBD2 CATGTSGTQETQYF TGTGCCACCGGGACTAGCGGGACCCAAGAGACCCAGTACTTC
. TRBJ1-2 TRBV28 . CASSSGQSPYGYTF TGTGCCAGCAGTTCGGGACAATCACCCTATGGCTACACCTTC
. TRBJ2-1 TRBV4-3 . CASSPQGSSYDEQFF TGCGCCAGCAGCCCACAGGGCAGCTCCTACGATGAGCAGTTCTTC
. TRBJ1-2 TRBV19 . CASSQGTADRDYTF TGTGCCAGTTCCCAGGGGACGGCGGATCGTGACTACACCTTC
. TRBJ1-2 TRBV9 TRBD1 CASSLDRAAPYGYTF TGTGCCAGCAGTCTTGACAGGGCGGCCCCCTATGGCTACACCTTC
. TRBJ1-1 TRBV6-5 . CASRPGAAETEAFF TGTGCCAGCAGGCCAGGGGCGGCGGAAACTGAAGCTTTCTTT
. TRBJ2-5 TRBV5-1 . CASSLLGETQYF TGCGCCAGCAGCTTGTTAGGTGAGACCCAGTACTTC
. TRBJ1-2 TRBV11-2 . CAVTGNYGYTF TGTGCCGTCACAGGGAACTATGGCTACACCTTC
. TRBJ2-5 TRBV27 TRBD2 CASSRTLAGQETQYF TGTGCCAGCAGCCGAACACTAGCGGGTCAAGAGACCCAGTACTTC
. TRBJ2-5 TRBV11-2 . CASTLGETQYF TGTGCCAGCACCTTGGGAGAGACCCAGTACTTC
. TRBJ2-3 TRBV6-5 . CASGDWDTDTQYF TGTGCCAGCGGGGATTGGGACACAGATACGCAGTATTTT
. TRBJ2-2 TRBV28 . CASSLSTGELFF TGTGCCAGCAGTTTGAGCACCGGGGAGCTGTTTTTT
. TRBJ1-1 TRBV25-1 . CASSEDPQGTAFF TGTGCCAGCAGTGAAGACCCCCAGGGGACGGCTTTCTTT
. TRBJ2-1 TRBV27 TRBD1 CASSLSGRWDRVDEQFF TGTGCCAGCAGTTTATCTGGGAGGTGGGACAGGGTGGATGAGCAGTTCTTC
. TRBJ1-4 TRBV15 TRBD1 CATSRDRAGGIEKLFF TGTGCCACCAGCAGAGATCGGGCAGGGGGCATTGAAAAACTGTTTTTT
. TRBJ1-4 TRBV4-3 . CASSQEVSGVREKLFF TGCGCCAGCAGCCAAGAAGTCTCAGGGGTTCGGGAAAAACTGTTTTTT
. TRBJ1-5 TRBV7-2 . CASSPGQPSNQPQHF TGTGCCAGCAGCCCCGGACAGCCTAGCAATCAGCCCCAGCATTTT
. TRBJ1-6 TRBV12-5 . CAPPRHPLHF TGTGCTCCCCCTCGTCACCCCCTCCACTTT
. TRBJ1-1 TRBV11-2 . CASSLDENTEAFF TGTGCCAGCAGCTTAGATGAAAACACTGAAGCTTTCTTT
. TRBJ2-6 TRBV6-1 TRBD2 CASSELLAGAHSGANVLTF TGTGCCAGCAGTGAACTATTAGCGGGGGCCCACTCTGGGGCCAACGTCCTGACTTTC
. TRBJ2-5 TRBV5-1 . CASSLGTGGARETQYF TGCGCCAGCAGCTTGGGAACCGGGGGCGCCAGGGAGACCCAGTACTTC
. TRBJ1-2 TRBV4-1 . CASSQGREGHGYTF TGCGCCAGCAGCCAAGGAAGGGAAGGGCATGGCTACACCTTC
. TRBJ2-2 TRBV29-1 . CSVARTGSTGELFF TGCAGCGTTGCTCGTACAGGGAGCACCGGGGAGCTGTTTTTT
once TRBJ2-7 TRBV19 TRBD2 CASSPGLAVYEQYF TGTGCCAGTAGTCCGGGACTAGCTGTCTACGAGCAGTACTTC
. TRBJ2-1 TRBV9 . CASSVGQLGEEQFF TGTGCCAGCAGCGTGGGTCAGTTAGGTGAGGAGCAGTTCTTC
. TRBJ1-2 TRBV4-1 . CASSQDRGSGYGYTF TGCGCCAGCAGCCAAGACAGGGGCTCGGGCTATGGCTACACCTTC
. TRBJ2-3 TRBV6-1 . CASSYRADTQYF TGTGCCAGCAGTTATCGGGCGGATACGCAGTATTTT
. TRBJ1-5 TRBV6-2/TRBV6-3 . CASSYSRTSGSNQPQHF TGTGCCAGCAGTTACTCGAGGACATCGGGTAGCAATCAGCCCCAGCATTTT
few TRBJ2-1 TRBV9 . CASSAPTSGTGNEQFF TGTGCCAGCAGCGCGCCTACTAGCGGGACAGGGAATGAGCAGTTCTTC
. TRBJ1-1 TRBV5-1 . CASSLDFLYTEAFF TGCGCCAGCAGCTTAGATTTCCTATACACTGAAGCTTTCTTT
. TRBJ2-7 TRBV6-2/TRBV6-3 . CASSLSDTTIEYF TGTGCCAGCAGTCTGTCGGACACCACCATCGAGTACTTC
. TRBJ2-7 TRBV11-3 . CASSFEPASEQYF TGTGCCAGCAGCTTCGAGCCCGCCTCCGAGCAGTACTTC
. TRBJ1-3 TRBV29-1 . CSVGRDLGNTIYF TGCAGCGTTGGAAGGGACTTGGGTAACACCATATATTTT
. TRBJ2-7 TRBV6-1 . CASSDGSRSYEQYF TGTGCCAGCAGTGACGGCAGCCGCTCCTACGAGCAGTACTTC
. TRBJ2-7 TRBV13 . CASSLAARSYEQYF TGTGCCAGCAGTTTAGCGGCTCGCTCCTACGAGCAGTACTTC
once TRBJ2-7 TRBV6-5 . CASSYSAGPSSEQYF TGTGCCAGCAGTTACTCGGCGGGGCCCTCCTCCGAGCAGTACTTC
. TRBJ1-2 TRBV6-5 . CASSYNDPNYGYTF TGTGCCAGCAGTTACAACGACCCTAACTATGGCTACACCTTC
. TRBJ1-1 TRBV18 TRBD1 CASSPQSGTGLMNTEAFF TGTGCCAGCTCACCGCAATCCGGGACAGGCCTAATGAACACTGAAGCTTTCTTT